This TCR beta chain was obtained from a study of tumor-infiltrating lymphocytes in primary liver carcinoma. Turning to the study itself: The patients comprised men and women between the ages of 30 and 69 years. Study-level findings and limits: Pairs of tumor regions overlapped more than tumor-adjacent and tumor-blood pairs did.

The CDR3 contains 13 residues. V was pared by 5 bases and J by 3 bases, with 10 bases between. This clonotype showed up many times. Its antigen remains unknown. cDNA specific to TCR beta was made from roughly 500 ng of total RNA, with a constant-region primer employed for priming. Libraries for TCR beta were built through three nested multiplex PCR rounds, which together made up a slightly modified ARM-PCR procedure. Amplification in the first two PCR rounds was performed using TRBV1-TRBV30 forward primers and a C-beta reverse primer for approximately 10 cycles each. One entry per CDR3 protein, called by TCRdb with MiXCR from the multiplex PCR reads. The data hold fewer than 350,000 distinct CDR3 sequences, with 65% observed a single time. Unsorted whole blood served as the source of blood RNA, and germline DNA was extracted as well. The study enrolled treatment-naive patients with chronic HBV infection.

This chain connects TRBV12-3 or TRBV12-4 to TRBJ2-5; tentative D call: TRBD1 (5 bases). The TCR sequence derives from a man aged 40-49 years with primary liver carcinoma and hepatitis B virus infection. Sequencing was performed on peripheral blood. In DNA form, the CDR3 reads TGTGCCAGCAGTCCAAGCAGGGAAGAGACCCAGTACTTC. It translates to CASSPSREETQYF.